Here is one T cell receptor (beta chain) with its context. This entry is derived from a study of blood T cell repertoires in COVID-19. Study-level background: Samples of COVID-19 (acute and convalescent) were obtained from the United States, Italy and Spain.

This CDR3 region has 16 residues. J gave up 6 bases and V 2 bases, and 5 bases lay outside the gene matches. The germline CDR1 and CDR2 sequences are MNHEY and SVGEGT. Authors' processing steps: Amplification of reference gene primers provided the estimated nucleated cell counts. Using immunoSEQ multiplex PCR, the repertoire was profiled, and TCRdb retains in-frame clones only, with some absent. V, J and clone size reflect that table, while D and trimming were determined from the DNA. Here the sample spans 35,000 to 50,000 clones, more than 70% being singletons. The sequencing input was peripheral blood. The source is a man aged 65 to 79 with acute or convalescent COVID-19. This chain uses TRBV6-2 or TRBV6-3 with TRBJ2-1; TRBD2 agrees at 12 bases. The CDR3 DNA is TGTGCCAGCAGTTACCTAGCGGGAGGGCCGCTCAATGAGCAGTTCTTC. It is translated as CASSYLAGGPLNEQFF.